This entry is about one TCR beta chain. Its antigen target is currently unknown. No much larger clonotype is one base removed from it; base qualities were not supplied. The data belong to a study of CD8+CD57+ T cells in acquired aplastic anemia (dated by TCRdb to 2017 to 2018). At the level of the whole study: DNA extracted from sorted CD4+ and CD8+ cells had a mean of about 3.3 ug, with a range of about 0.19 to 30 ug. CD8+CD57+ expansion was defined as a frequency above the mean frequency observed in healthy subjects.

TCR beta VDJ combination and CDR3 sequence profiling used genomic DNA as the template. TCR repertoire sequencing was run on an Illumina HiSeq 2000. The authors processed their data as follows. TRBV/TRBJ rearrangement plots, CDR3 size and DJ length profiles, and Simpson's diversity index were used to assess repertoires. The most abundant DNA sequence in the deep sequencing data was defined as the immunodominant clone. CDR3 amino acid sequences were checked for sharing between subjects and were compared against published repertoires and the VDJdb database. TCRdb passed the public sequencing reads through fastp at Q25 and MiXCR, retaining productive beta sequences. Rows with one shared CDR3 protein collapse into an entry with the most common genes and DNA. The V and J calls and clone size come from TCRdb's table, not from the authors' own analysis. This sample lists some 170,000 distinct CDR3 sequences; about 64% were detected once. 45% to 60% of the sample goes to the ten largest clones.

The patients picked for sequencing were ones in whom flow cytometry had shown an expansion of CD8+CD57+ cells. Every patient had severe acquired aplastic anemia, diagnosed using the International Study of Aplastic Anemia and Agranulocytosis and Camitta criteria. At the time blood was sampled, none of the patients had received any therapy. The study deep-sequenced TCR repertoires of sorted CD4+ and CD8+ blood T cells from severe aplastic anemia patients and healthy subjects. In the USA, patient enrollment took place under clinicaltrials.gov protocols 00001620, 01623167, 00001397, 00071045, 00081523 and 00961064. Ficoll-Paque density gradient centrifugation was used to isolate peripheral blood mononuclear cells. Before DNA extraction, CD4+ and CD8+ T cells were sorted by FACS or by magnetic beads. The paper as a whole reports these results and caveats: Patients and healthy controls showed no significant difference in CD8+ Simpson's diversity (P=0.060). Although roughly 29 CD8+ CDR3 sequences were shared by patients and controls, these sequences appeared highly expressed in patients and within the immunodominant clones of patients.

Material: sorted CD4+, CD8+, or CD8+CD57+ T cells (not recorded which) from PBMCs. This clonotype originated in a human donor with aplastic anemia.

CDR3 region: CASRKTTSSNTEAFF. DNA sequence: TGTGCCAGCAGGAAGACTACGAGCAGTAACACTGAAGCTTTCTTT. The sequence links TRBV11-1 to TRBJ1-1, with the identity of the D gene unclear. From cysteine to phenylalanine, the CDR3 is 15 amino acids long. Only the CDR3 DNA is retained, 45 bases long and in frame from the first base. Relative to germline, V is 6 bases shorter and J is 2 bases shorter, with 16 bases between their ends. The germline V gene encodes CDR1 SGHAT and CDR2 FQDESV (reference sequence).